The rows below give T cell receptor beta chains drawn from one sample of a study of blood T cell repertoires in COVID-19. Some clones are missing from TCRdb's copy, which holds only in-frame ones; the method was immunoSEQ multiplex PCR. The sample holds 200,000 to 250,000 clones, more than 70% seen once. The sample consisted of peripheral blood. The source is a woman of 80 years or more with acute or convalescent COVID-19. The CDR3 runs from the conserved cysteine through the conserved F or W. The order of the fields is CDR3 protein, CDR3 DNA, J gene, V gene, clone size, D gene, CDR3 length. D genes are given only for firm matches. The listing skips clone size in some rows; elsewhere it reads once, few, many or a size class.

CASRLRTGRDYGYTF	TGTGCCAGCCGCTTGCGGACAGGGCGCGACTATGGCTACACCTTC	TRBJ1-2	TRBV18	.	TRBD1	15
CASSYQGQQQETQYF	TGTGCCAGCAGTTACCAGGGACAGCAGCAAGAGACCCAGTACTTC	TRBJ2-5	TRBV6-5	.	TRBD1	15
CASSRRGPNTEAFF	TGTGCCAGCAGCCGCAGGGGGCCGAACACTGAAGCTTTCTTT	TRBJ1-1	TRBV3-1/TRBV3-2	.	TRBD1	14
CASSGLRGYEQYF	TGTGCCAGCAGCGGACTCAGGGGCTACGAGCAGTACTTC	TRBJ2-7	TRBV9	.	.	13
CASSSGQVSSYTF	TGCGCCAGCAGCTCGGGACAGGTATCAAGCTACACCTTC	TRBJ1-2	TRBV5-1	.	TRBD1	13
CASSLAVQGSGANVLTF	TGCGCCAGCAGCTTGGCCGTCCAGGGGTCAGGGGCCAACGTCCTGACTTTC	TRBJ2-6	TRBV5-1	.	.	17
CASSDFPPGGSSYEQYF	TGTGCCAGCAGTGACTTCCCCCCCGGGGGGAGCTCCTACGAGCAGTACTTC	TRBJ2-7	TRBV6-1	.	TRBD2	17
CASRGDNNYGYTF	TGTGCCAGCAGAGGGGACAATAACTATGGCTACACCTTC	TRBJ1-2	TRBV6-6	.	.	13
CASSQAGQAKRAFF	TGTGCCAGCAGCCAGGCTGGACAGGCAAAGAGAGCTTTCTTT	TRBJ1-1	TRBV3-1/TRBV3-2	.	TRBD1	14
CASGLAGPHEQYF	TGTGCCAGCGGACTAGCGGGGCCGCACGAGCAGTACTTC	TRBJ2-7	TRBV28	.	TRBD2	13
CAISEGQANGYTF	TGTGCCATCAGTGAGGGACAGGCAAATGGCTACACCTTC	TRBJ1-2	TRBV10-3	.	TRBD1	13
CASSARQGTGEKLFF	TGTGCCAGCAGCGCCAGACAGGGGACAGGCGAAAAACTGTTTTTT	TRBJ1-4	TRBV9	.	TRBD1	15
CASSFVGYRGRSSPLHF	TGTGCCAGCAGCTTCGTCGGGTACAGGGGCCGGAGTTCACCCCTCCACTTT	TRBJ1-6	TRBV7-9	.	TRBD1	17
CASSPYGGGNQPQHF	TGTGCCAGCAGCCCCTACGGAGGGGGCAATCAGCCCCAGCATTTT	TRBJ1-5	TRBV3-1/TRBV3-2	few	.	15
CASSLQGGDTQYF	TGCGCCAGCAGCTTACAGGGTGGAGATACGCAGTATTTT	TRBJ2-3	TRBV5-1	.	.	13
CASSLLWTGEDGYTF	TGTGCCAGCAGTTTATTGTGGACAGGCGAGGATGGCTACACCTTC	TRBJ1-2	TRBV27	.	TRBD1	15
CASSILQGEAFF	TGTGCCAGTAGTATACTACAGGGAGAAGCTTTCTTT	TRBJ1-1	TRBV19	.	.	12
CASSTGGMGYGYTF	TGTGCCAGCTCTACGGGGGGAATGGGGTATGGCTACACCTTC	TRBJ1-2	TRBV6-5	.	.	14
CASSWDTLNYGYTF	TGTGCCAGCAGCTGGGACACCTTAAACTATGGCTACACCTTC	TRBJ1-2	TRBV5-4	.	.	14
CASSRGGQGNNEQFF	TGTGCCAGCAGCAGGGGAGGACAGGGCAACAATGAGCAGTTCTTC	TRBJ2-1	TRBV6-5	.	TRBD1	15
CASSLTDSTDTQYF	TGTGCCAGCAGCTTAACGGACTCCACAGATACGCAGTATTTT	TRBJ2-3	TRBV7-9	.	.	14
CATSDSTGDISGELFF	TGTGCCACCAGTGATTCTACAGGGGACATCAGCGGGGAGCTGTTTTTT	TRBJ2-2	TRBV24-1	few	TRBD1	16
CASTQSRGGNQPQHF	TGTGCCAGCACCCAATCCAGGGGCGGCAATCAGCCCCAGCATTTT	TRBJ1-5	TRBV28	few	.	15
CASSSPRQGPLLYGYTF	TGTGCCAGCAGTTCCCCTCGACAGGGCCCGCTGTTATATGGCTACACCTTC	TRBJ1-2	TRBV28	.	TRBD1	17
CASSFYGTQGNSPLHF	TGCGCCAGCAGCTTTTACGGGACACAGGGAAATTCACCCCTCCACTTT	TRBJ1-6	TRBV5-1	.	.	16
CASSPSTDYEQYF	TGTGCCAGCAGCCCAAGTACAGACTACGAGCAGTACTTC	TRBJ2-7	TRBV7-8	.	.	13
CASSIQASGNTIYF	TGTGCCAGTAGTATACAGGCCTCTGGAAACACCATATATTTT	TRBJ1-3	TRBV19	.	.	14
CASSVGTSDADTQYF	TGTGCCAGCAGTGTTGGGACTAGCGACGCAGATACGCAGTATTTT	TRBJ2-3	TRBV6-4	once	TRBD2	15
CASSLGPGTNQPQHF	TGTGCCAGCAGCTTAGGACCGGGAACCAATCAGCCCCAGCATTTT	TRBJ1-5	TRBV7-2	.	.	15
CASSGRQGGGYTF	TGCGCCAGCAGCGGAAGACAGGGGGGCGGCTACACCTTC	TRBJ1-2	TRBV4-1	.	TRBD1	13
CASSLRRSPLHF	TGTGCCAGCAGCTTGCGGCGGTCACCCCTCCACTTT	TRBJ1-6	TRBV5-6	.	.	12
CASSLAFGARNTEAFF	TGCGCCAGCAGCTTGGCCTTTGGGGCTAGGAACACTGAAGCTTTCTTT	TRBJ1-1	TRBV5-1	.	.	16
CASSSGWRANQPQHF	TGTGCCAGTAGTTCGGGGTGGAGGGCCAATCAGCCCCAGCATTTT	TRBJ1-5	TRBV19	.	.	15
CASSLAVQVVGSPLHF	TGTGCCAGCTCGCTAGCGGTTCAGGTCGTCGGTTCACCCCTCCACTTT	TRBJ1-6	TRBV18	.	.	16
CATLPGGTGELFF	TGTGCCACCCTTCCGGGGGGGACCGGGGAGCTGTTTTTT	TRBJ2-2	TRBV24-1	.	TRBD2	13
CAISESRAYEQYF	TGTGCCATCAGTGAGTCTCGAGCCTACGAGCAGTACTTC	TRBJ2-7	TRBV10-3	.	.	13
CASSLLGFGGIYTEAFF	TGTGCCAGCAGCTTATTAGGGTTCGGGGGTATTTACACTGAAGCTTTCTTT	TRBJ1-1	TRBV11-3	.	.	17
CASSLTQRASSYNEQFF	TGCGCCAGCAGCTTGACCCAGCGGGCGAGCTCCTACAATGAGCAGTTCTTC	TRBJ2-1	TRBV5-1	.	.	17
CASSLQDRVTEAFF	TGTGCCAGCAGCCTACAGGACAGGGTCACTGAAGCTTTCTTT	TRBJ1-1	TRBV7-2	.	TRBD1	14
CASSQDTAANYGYTF	TGCGCCAGCAGCCAGGACACCGCGGCCAACTATGGCTACACCTTC	TRBJ1-2	TRBV4-3	few	.	15